Listed here are 22 T cell receptor beta chains from one sample, sequenced in a study of cytomegalovirus exposure and HLA in healthy donors. With 60 Vbeta and 13 Jbeta primers, the PCR was carried out. Assay used: immunoSEQ multiplex PCR; TCRdb lists only in-frame clones, some missing. The sample's table shows 150,000 to 200,000 clones. Material for sequencing was PBMCs. All receptors come from a woman aged 18-35 years in good health and CMV-seropositive.

The chain has TRBV25-1 and TRBJ2-5, with D tentatively TRBD2 (6 bases). The length of the CDR3 is 14 residues. Germline V gives CDR1 MGHDK, CDR2 SYGVNS. Trimming pared 2 bases from V and 9 bases from J, leaving 16 bases between. The CDR3 spells CASSETGRGGAQYF. The DNA of the CDR3 is TGTGCCAGCAGTGAAACGGGACGAGGAGGGGCCCAGTACTTC.

This chain uses TRBV30 with TRBJ1-6; 7 nucleotides align to TRBD1. The V segment lost 0 bases and the J segment 4 bases; nucleotides outside the gene matches: 3. The germline V gene encodes CDR1 GTSNPN and CDR2 SVGIG (reference sequence). The CDR3 consists of 15 residues. The CDR3 nucleotides read TGTGCCTGGAGTGTTATGACAGGGTATAATTCACCCCTCCACTTT. This translates into CAWSVMTGYNSPLHF.

This chain connects TRBV7-2 to TRBJ2-3; perhaps TRBD2 as D (6 bases). This CDR3 is built from 14 residues. CDR1 and CDR2 from the germline V gene are SGHTA and FQGNSA. V gave up 5 bases and J gave up 4 bases, with 13 bases separating them. CDR3 residues: CASSPGTVSDTQYF. In nucleotides, the CDR3 is TGTGCCAGCAGCCCGGGGACTGTCTCAGATACGCAGTATTTT.

The chain is built from TRBV12-1 and TRBJ1-1; the table's D gene call, TRBD1, was not cross checked with the DNA. TRBV12-1 constitutes a pseudogene. The CDR3 is 16 residues long. CDR3 region: CASSIDATGANTEAFF. The CDR3 DNA follows: TGTGCCAGCAGCATCGACGCGACAGGGGCGAACACTGAAGCTTTCTTT.

The chain links TRBV9 to TRBJ2-3, with TRBD2 identical over 7 bases. The CDR3 length is 15 residues. Germline CDR1 SGDLS, CDR2 YYNGEE. The V gene end was trimmed by 3 bases and the J gene end by 0 bases; junction bases not matched to a gene: 4. The CDR3, as DNA: TGTGCCAGCAGCGCCGATAGCGGGAGCACAGATACGCAGTATTTT. It yields the protein CASSADSGSTDTQYF.

The rearrangement joins TRBV6-1 to TRBJ2-5; D uncertain. The J call may be incorrect, as the DNA end agrees better with TRBJ2-7. The CDR3 has 13 residues. Germline-derived CDR1 and CDR2 are MNHNS and SASEGT. CDR3 residues: CASSTESPYEQYF. Here the CDR3 DNA reads TGTGCCAGCAGCACGGAGAGCCCGTACGAGCAGTACTTC.

CDR3 bases: TGTGCCAGCAGTCCCACACAGGGGGCCTACGAGCAGTACTTC. Protein product: CASSPTQGAYEQYF. V gene TRBV7-9 combines with J gene TRBJ2-7; TRBD1 agrees at 8 bases. Germline-derived CDR1 and CDR2 are SEHNR and FQNEAQ (reference sequence). The CDR3 consists of 14 residues. The V segment lost 6 bases and the J segment 2 bases; nucleotides outside the gene matches: 6.

The chain recombines TRBV5-1 with TRBJ2-7; 10 bases map to TRBD2. V shed 8 bases, J shed 3 bases, and the junction held 11 bases outside the gene matches. The germline CDR1 and CDR2 sequences are SGHRS and YFSETQ. The CDR3 runs 15 residues. CDR3 in amino acids: CASRYGLADLYEQYF. Written as DNA, the CDR3 is TGCGCCAGTCGTTACGGACTAGCGGATCTCTACGAGCAGTACTTC.

The gene calls are TRBV11-2 and TRBJ2-5, with TRBD1 matching over 7 bases. J lost 2 bases, V lost 4 bases, and 7 bases had no gene match. The CDR3 runs 15 residues. Looked up from germline, CDR1 is SGHAT and CDR2 is FQNNGV. The CDR3 DNA sequence: TGTGCCAGCAGCTCCGGACAGGTTTTGCAAGAGACCCAGTACTTC. This gives the protein CASSSGQVLQETQYF.

This sequence joins TRBV5-1 and TRBJ1-1; D gene uncertain. The V end was cut by 2 bases, the J end by 0 bases, with 8 bases between. CDR1 and CDR2 from the germline V gene are SGHRS and YFSETQ. The CDR3 covers 14 residues. The CDR3 protein is CASSFRGMNTEAFF. The DNA of the CDR3 is TGCGCCAGCAGCTTCCGGGGAATGAACACTGAAGCTTTCTTT.

As regards this clone: Other DNA sequences in the same sample also yield this CDR3. V and J are TRBV30 and TRBJ1-2; D is perhaps TRBD1 (5 bases). The CDR3 sequence is 15 residues long. The V gene's germline CDR1 is GTSNPN and CDR2 SVGIG (reference sequence). Trimming removed 2 bases at V and 2 bases at J, with 15 bases between. The CDR3 here is CAWSSGRGVNYGYTF. The CDR3 nucleotides are TGTGCCTGGAGTTCCGGTCGGGGGGTAAACTATGGCTACACCTTC.

CDR3 sequence: CASSAQGYTEAFF. The DNA of the CDR3 is TGTGCCAGCAGCGCCCAGGGGTACACTGAAGCTTTCTTT. The chain has TRBV7-9 and TRBJ1-1; tentatively, D is TRBD1 (6 bases). This CDR3 comprises 13 residues. V was trimmed by 5 bases and J by 3 bases, leaving 10 bases between them. Germline values: CDR1 SEHNR, CDR2 FQNEAQ (reference sequence).

This chain links TRBV7-9 with TRBJ2-1, with 11 bases identical to TRBD1. J was trimmed by 8 bases and V by 4 bases; bases with no gene match: 7. The germline CDR1 and CDR2 sequences are SEHNR and FQNEAQ (reference sequence). The CDR3 is 15 amino acids. CDR3 in amino acids: CASSYSGTGGYEQFF. The CDR3 DNA reads as TGTGCCAGCAGCTATTCCGGGACAGGGGGGTATGAGCAGTTCTTC.

The CDR3 DNA reads as TGTGCCAGCAGCCAAGATCAGGGAGGATATCAGCCCCAGCATTTT. Its protein is CASSQDQGGYQPQHF. V is TRBV4-2 and J is TRBJ1-5; TRBD1 is a possible D gene (5 bases). V lost 0 bases and J lost 5, with 11 bases in between. The CDR3 loop spans 15 amino acids. Germline CDR1 is LGHNA and CDR2 is YNFKEQ.

CDR3 sequence reads: CASSRTSGGTNTGELFF. CDR3 DNA sequence: TGTGCCAGTAGCCGGACTAGCGGGGGAACGAACACCGGGGAGCTGTTTTTT. The rearrangement links TRBV19 to TRBJ2-2; 13 positions match TRBD2. The CDR3 is 17 residues long. In germline, CDR1 is LNHDA, CDR2 SQIVND (reference sequence). Losses at the gene ends were 6 bases for V and 0 bases for J; bases not matched to a gene: 4.

The chain is built from TRBV18 and TRBJ1-5; a weak D match, TRBD1 (6 bases). The ends were cut back, 6 bases at V and 7 bases at J, with 13 bases in the middle. CDR3 length: 13 residues. Germline V lookup: CDR1 KGHSH, CDR2 LQKENI. The CDR3 DNA sequence: TGTGCCAGCTCCCTGCGGGGGGGCCAGCCCCAGCATTTT. This gives the protein CASSLRGGQPQHF.

CDR3 sequence reads: CASSEGLAGIQETQYF. The DNA for the CDR3 is TGCGCCAGCAGCGAGGGACTAGCAGGGATCCAAGAGACCCAGTACTTC. This chain connects TRBV5-1 to TRBJ2-5; 9 bases agree with TRBD2. The germline CDR1 and CDR2 sequences are SGHRS and YFSETQ. This CDR3 spans 16 amino acids. Trimming cost V 4 bases and J 1 base; bases outside gene matches: 8.

J is TRBJ1-6 and V is TRBV6-6, with a weak D call TRBD1 (5 bases). Trimming removed 2 bases at V and 4 bases at J, with 12 bases between. The CDR3 consists of 16 residues. CDR1 is MNHNY and CDR2 is SVGAGI in the germline V gene (reference sequence). DNA of the CDR3: TGTGCCAGCAGTTACCCGACAGACAGATATAATTCACCCCTCCACTTT. It specifies CASSYPTDRYNSPLHF.

The chain has TRBV19 and TRBJ2-7; 8 nucleotides line up with TRBD1. V shed 6 bases, J shed 2 bases, and the junction held 6 bases outside the gene matches. The length of the CDR3 is 14 residues. The germline gives CDR1 LNHDA, CDR2 SQIVND (reference sequence). CDR3 in DNA: TGTGCCAGTAGCGGACAGGGTGGACCCTACGAGCAGTACTTC. It codes for CASSGQGGPYEQYF. The variable domain in full, with the rest retrieved from reference TRBV19 and TRBJ2-7, is DGGITQSPKYLFRKEGQNVTLSCEQNLNHDAMYWYRQDPGQGLRLIYYSQIVNDFQKGDIAEGYSVSREKKESFPLTVTSAQKNPTAFYLCASSGQGGPYEQYFGPGTRLTVT.

The rearrangement uses TRBV2 and TRBJ2-5, with a possible D match to TRBD1 (5 bases). V lost 5 bases to trimming and J lost 4 bases, with 11 bases between them. Per the germline V gene, CDR1 is SNHLY and CDR2 is FYNNEI. The length of the CDR3 is 13 residues. In nucleotides, the CDR3 is TGTGCCAGCAGTAAGGGCAGGGTAGAGACCCAGTACTTC. It specifies CASSKGRVETQYF.

In nucleotides, the CDR3 is TGTGCCAGCAGTATAACAGGGATACTAGCCAAAAACATTCAGTACTTC. Encoded protein: CASSITGILAKNIQYF. This chain joins TRBV27 and TRBJ2-4, with D perhaps matching TRBD1 (6 bases). The V and J ends lost 5 bases and 0 bases respectively, with 14 bases between them. The CDR3 covers 16 residues. Germline V gives CDR1 MNHEY, CDR2 SMNVEV (reference sequence).

The genes are TRBV28 and TRBJ2-7, with a possible D match to TRBD1 (6 bases). The CDR3 length is 12 residues. The germline V and J ends were trimmed by 6 bases and 7 bases, with 13 bases remaining between them. Germline CDR1 and CDR2: MDHEN and SYDVKM. This chain's CDR3 is CASSRTVREQYF. The DNA of the CDR3 is TGTGCCAGCAGCCGGACAGTTCGGGAGCAGTACTTC.